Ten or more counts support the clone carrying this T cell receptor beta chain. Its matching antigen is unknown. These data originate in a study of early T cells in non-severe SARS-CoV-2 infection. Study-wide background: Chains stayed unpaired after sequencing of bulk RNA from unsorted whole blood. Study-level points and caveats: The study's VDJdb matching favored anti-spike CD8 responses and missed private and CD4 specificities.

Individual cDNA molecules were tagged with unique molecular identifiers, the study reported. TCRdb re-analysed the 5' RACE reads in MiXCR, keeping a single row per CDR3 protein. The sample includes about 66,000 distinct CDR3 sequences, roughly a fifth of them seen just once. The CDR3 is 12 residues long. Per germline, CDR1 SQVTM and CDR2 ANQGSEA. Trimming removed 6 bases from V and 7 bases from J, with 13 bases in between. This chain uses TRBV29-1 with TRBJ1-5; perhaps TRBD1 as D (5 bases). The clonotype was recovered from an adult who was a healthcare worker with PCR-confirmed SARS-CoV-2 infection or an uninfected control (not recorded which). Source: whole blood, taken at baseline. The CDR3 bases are TGCAGCGTGGGGGGAGGTTTGCAGCCCCAGCATTTT. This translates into CSVGGGLQPQHF.